This T cell receptor (beta chain) was recorded in a study of sequential checkpoint blockade in melanoma. Study-level background: Each arm's sequence ended with maintenance nivolumab.

Treatment defined: randomized to nivolumab then ipilimumab (arm A) or the reverse (arm B). No patient had prior DNA-damaging chemotherapy. From thawed PBMCs, live CD3+CD8+ cells negative for CD19 and CD56 were sorted. Clones were read by immunoSEQ multiplex PCR, and TCRdb kept only the in-frame ones, dropping some. The sample consists of 25,000 to 30,000 clones, about three quarters of them appearing once. Germline V lookup: CDR1 SNHLY, CDR2 FYNNEI. The CDR3 runs to 14 residues. V lost 7 bases, J lost 7 bases, and 11 bases stayed unmatched. Material: CD8+ T cells sorted from blood (inferred from file names), obtained from a patient given nivolumab and ipilimumab in sequence. The chain carries TRBV2 and TRBJ2-7, with TRBD1 matching over 9 bases. This sequence was found in a human donor with melanoma. Here the CDR3 reads CASTQTGGRLEQYF. In nucleotides, the CDR3 is TGTGCCAGCACACAGACAGGGGGAAGATTAGAGCAGTACTTC.